The sequence of this T cell receptor (beta chain) was determined in a study of Ad26.COV2.S vaccination and SARS-CoV-2 variants. Regarding the study as a whole: Vaccinated individuals (as opposed to placebo recipients) had higher spike-specific TCR breadth.

Sequencing was performed with immunoSEQ multiplex PCR; in TCRdb, only in-frame clones are kept and a portion is missing. The table lists around 370,000 clones, 92% of them singletons. Details on this clone: Its antigen is unidentified.

V gave up 5 bases and J gave up 4 bases; unmatched junction bases: 11. Germline V gene lookup returns CDR1 SEHNR and CDR2 FQNEAQ (reference sequence). The CDR3 length is 17 residues. The receptor's source is a human donor who had recovered from COVID-19. This material consisted of peripheral blood, taken after recovery from COVID-19. This sequence joins TRBV7-9 and TRBJ1-4; TRBD1 matches at 9 bases. In DNA, the CDR3 is TGTGCCAGCAGCCCCGGGACAGGGAACGTGTATAATGAAAAACTGTTTTTT. Translation: CASSPGTGNVYNEKLFF. Together with reference TRBV7-9 and TRBJ1-4, the CDR3 gives the full variable domain: DTGVSQNPRHKITKRGQNVTFRCDPISEHNRLYWYRQTLGQGPEFLTYFQNEAQLEKSRLLSDRFSAERPKGSFSTLEIQRTEQGDSAMYLCASSPGTGNVYNEKLFFGSGTQLSVL.